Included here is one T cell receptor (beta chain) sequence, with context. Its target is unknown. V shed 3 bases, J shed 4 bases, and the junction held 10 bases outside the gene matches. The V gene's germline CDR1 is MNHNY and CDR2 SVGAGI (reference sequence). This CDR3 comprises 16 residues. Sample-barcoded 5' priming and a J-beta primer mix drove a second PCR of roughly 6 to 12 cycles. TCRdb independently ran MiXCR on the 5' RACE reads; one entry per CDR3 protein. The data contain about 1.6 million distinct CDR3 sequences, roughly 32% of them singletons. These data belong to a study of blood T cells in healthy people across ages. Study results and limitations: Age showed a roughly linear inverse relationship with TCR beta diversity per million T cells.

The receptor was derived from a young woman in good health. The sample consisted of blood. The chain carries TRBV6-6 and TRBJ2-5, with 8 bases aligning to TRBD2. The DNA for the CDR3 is TGTGCCAGCAGTTATCTTACTAGCGGAAATTTAGAGACCCAGTACTTC. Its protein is CASSYLTSGNLETQYF.